The 10 T cell receptor beta chains below were found in one sample sequenced in a study of memory CD4+ T cells and cytomegalovirus serostatus. Assay: immunoSEQ multiplex PCR; the TCRdb copy retains only in-frame clones and omits some. The sample consists of about 50,000 clones, about four fifths of them appearing once. Single viable CD3+CD4+CD8-CD45RO+ cells were sorted as the memory CD4+ T cells. The sample comprised memory CD4+ T cells from blood. The receptors here all came from an adult in good health and CMV-seronegative.

The chain combines TRBV28 with TRBJ2-7; D gene ambiguous. Per germline, CDR1 MDHEN and CDR2 SYDVKM. V lost 5 bases, J lost 4 bases, and 12 bases lay in between. The CDR3 totals 13 residues. CDR3 residues: CASSPPPAYEQYF. CDR3 coding DNA: TGTGCCAGCAGTCCGCCCCCCGCTTACGAGCAGTACTTC. The full variable domain, its missing parts supplied by reference TRBV28 and TRBJ2-7, is DVKVTQSSRYLVKRTGEKVFLECVQDMDHENMFWYRQDPGLGLRLIYFSYDVKMKEKGDIPEGYSVSREKKERFSLILESASTNQTSMYLCASSPPPAYEQYFGPGTRLTVT.

The chain recombines TRBV30 with TRBJ1-1; possible D gene TRBD1, 5 bases. V lost 4 bases and J lost 1, with 13 bases in between. The CDR3 has 14 amino acids. The germline V gene has CDR1 GTSNPN and CDR2 SVGIG (reference sequence). Here the CDR3 DNA reads TGTGCCTGGACGAGGAAGGGGCCGAACACTGAAGCTTTCTTT. This gives the protein CAWTRKGPNTEAFF. Using reference TRBV30 and TRBJ1-1 for the parts outside the CDR3, the full variable domain is SQTIHQWPATLVQPVGSPLSLECTVEGTSNPNLYWYRQAAGRGLQLLFYSVGIGQISSEVPQNLSASRPQDRQFILSSKKLLLSDSGFYLCAWTRKGPNTEAFFGQGTRLTVV.

This rearrangement joins TRBV6-1 to TRBJ1-5; D gene uncertain. Between the trimmed V and J ends, which lost 0 bases and 9 bases, there was a span of 6 bases. CDR3 length: 12 amino acids. CDR1 and CDR2 (germline): MNHNS, SASEGT. The CDR3 nucleotides read TGTGCCAGCAGTGAAGCGGGGAGGCCCCAGCATTTT. The encoded protein is CASSEAGRPQHF.

The J gene is TRBJ1-3, the V gene TRBV7-2, with D unclear. Trimming took 0 bases from V and 0 from J, leaving 6 bases between them. Germline V gene sequence: CDR1 SGHTA, CDR2 FQGNSA. This CDR3 has 15 amino acids. CDR3 loop: CASSLAQISGNTIYF. CDR3 sequence (DNA): TGTGCCAGCAGCTTAGCACAGATCTCTGGAAACACCATATATTTT. The full variable domain, completed using reference TRBV7-2 and TRBJ1-3, is GAGVSQSPSNKVTEKGKDVELRCDPISGHTALYWYRQSLGQGLEFLIYFQGNSAPDKSGLPSDRFSAERTGGSVSTLTIQRTQQEDSAVYLCASSLAQISGNTIYFGEGSWLTVV.

The V gene is TRBV7-6, the J gene TRBJ2-6; 7 bases align to TRBD1. CDR3 length equals 18 residues. The germline V gene has CDR1 SGHVS and CDR2 FNYEAQ. J lost 3 bases, V lost 1 base, and 9 bases had no gene match. The CDR3, as DNA: TGTGCCAGCAGCTTAGAGGGACAGCGAATAGGTGGGGCCAACGTCCTGACTTTC. The encoded protein is CASSLEGQRIGGANVLTF.

CDR3 amino acids: CASSPHTGELFF. The CDR3 DNA reads TGTGCCAGCAGCCCACACACCGGGGAGCTGTTTTTT. The rearrangement uses TRBV11-3 and TRBJ2-2, with D unclear. Germline CDR1 SGHNT, CDR2 YENEEA. The V end was cut by 5 bases, the J end by 3 bases, with 4 bases between. The CDR3 runs to 12 residues.

The chain carries TRBV5-6 and TRBJ1-2, with TRBD1 matching 8 bases. The CDR3 runs to 14 residues. J gave up 8 bases and V 2 bases, and 8 bases lay outside the gene matches. CDR1 is SGHDT and CDR2 is YYEEEE in the germline V gene. CDR3 in amino acids: CASSLYRGAQGYTF. Here the CDR3 DNA reads TGTGCCAGCAGCTTATACAGGGGGGCCCAAGGCTACACCTTC. The full variable domain, its missing parts supplied by reference TRBV5-6 and TRBJ1-2, is DAGVTQSPTHLIKTRGQQVTLRCSPKSGHDTVSWYQQALGQGPQFIFQYYEEEERQRGNFPDRFSGHQFPNYSSELNVNALLLGDSALYLCASSLYRGAQGYTFGSGTRLTVV.

V and J are TRBV5-4 and TRBJ2-5; 8 nucleotides agree with TRBD2. J was trimmed by 3 bases and V by 4 bases; bases with no gene match: 5. CDR1 and CDR2 from the germline V gene are SGHNT and YYREEE (reference sequence). The CDR3 has 14 residues. This CDR3 is CASSGRGEKETQYF. The DNA of the CDR3 is TGTGCCAGCAGCGGGCGGGGGGAGAAAGAGACCCAGTACTTC.

The genes are TRBV7-2 and TRBJ1-6; TRBD1 matches at 10 bases. After removal of 6 bases from V and 0 bases from J, the junction contained 5 bases not matched to a gene. The CDR3 extends over 17 amino acids. Germline values: CDR1 SGHTA, CDR2 FQGNSA. The CDR3 reads CASSSRDRGSYNSPLHF. The CDR3 DNA reads as TGTGCCAGCAGTTCCCGGGACAGGGGCTCCTATAATTCACCCCTCCACTTT.

This chain links TRBV29-1 with TRBJ2-5; D gene uncertain. Germline V lookup: CDR1 SQVTM, CDR2 ANQGSEA. The CDR3 covers 10 residues. V was pared by 4 bases and J by 5 bases, with 5 bases between. CDR3 DNA: TGCAGCGTTGTTGTGGAGACCCAGTACTTC. This sequence encodes CSVVVETQYF. Using reference TRBV29-1 and TRBJ2-5 for the parts outside the CDR3, the full variable domain is SAVISQKPSRDICQRGTSLTIQCQVDSQVTMMFWYRQQPGQSLTLIATANQGSEATYESGFVIDKFPISRPNLTFSTLTVSNMSPEDSSIYLCSVVVETQYFGPGTRLLVL.